Following are 2 T cell receptor beta chains from one sample sequenced in a study of regulatory T cells in long-lasting Graves disease. Indicated time point: persistent/refractory GD, antithyroid drugs over 5 years with positive TRAb. RNA from PBMCs was the source of the TCR library. Library construction for TCR beta used iRepertoire HTBI primers and Arm-PCR of CDR3 regions. One entry per CDR3 protein results from TCRdb running MiXCR on the multiplex PCR reads. The sample lists about 400,000 distinct CDR3 sequences, less than 25% occurring once. The input for sequencing was peripheral blood mononuclear cells (PBMCs), taken when the disease was refractory, from a patient treated with antithyroid drugs. The receptor source for this set is a female donor with Graves disease.

In nucleotides, the CDR3 is TGTGCCAGCAGCTTAGCGCTGGGGGCGGCCGGCTACACCTTC. Encoded protein: CASSLALGAAGYTF. V gene TRBV7-8 combines with J gene TRBJ1-2; a possible D gene is TRBD1 (6 bases). Germline assignment: CDR1 SGHVS and CDR2 FQNEAQ. CDR3 length equals 14 residues. V was shortened by 0 bases and J by 8 bases, with 13 bases between the two germline ends. Complete variable domain (other parts from reference TRBV7-8 and TRBJ1-2): GAGVSQSPRYKVAKRGQDVALRCDPISGHVSLFWYQQALGQGPEFLTYFQNEAQLDKSGLPSDRFFAERPEGSVSTLKIQRTQQEDSAVYLCASSLALGAAGYTFGSGTRLTVV.

This clonotype was detected ten times or more. The chain joins TRBV12-3 or TRBV12-4 to TRBJ1-1; the D gene is possibly TRBD1 (6 bases). Between the trimmed V and J ends, which lost 3 bases and 3 bases, there was a span of 11 bases. The CDR3 spans 14 residues. CDR3 in DNA: TGTGCCAGCAGTTTGGGGGGGCAGTACACTGAAGCTTTCTTT. Translation: CASSLGGQYTEAFF.